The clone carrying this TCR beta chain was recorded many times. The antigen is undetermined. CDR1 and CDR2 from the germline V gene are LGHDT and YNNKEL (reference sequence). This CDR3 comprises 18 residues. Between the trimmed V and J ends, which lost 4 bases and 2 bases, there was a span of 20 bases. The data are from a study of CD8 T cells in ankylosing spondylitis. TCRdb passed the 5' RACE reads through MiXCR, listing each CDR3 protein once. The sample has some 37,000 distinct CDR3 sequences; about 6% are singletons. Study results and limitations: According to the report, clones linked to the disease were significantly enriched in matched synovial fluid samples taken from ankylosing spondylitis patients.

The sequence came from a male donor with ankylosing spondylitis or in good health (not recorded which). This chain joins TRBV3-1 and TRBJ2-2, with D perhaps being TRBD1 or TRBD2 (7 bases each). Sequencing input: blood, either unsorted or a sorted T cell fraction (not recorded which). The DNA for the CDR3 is TGTGCCAGCAGCCCTAGGGGGCTAGCGGAGTCCAACACCGGGGAGCTGTTTTTT. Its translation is CASSPRGLAESNTGELFF. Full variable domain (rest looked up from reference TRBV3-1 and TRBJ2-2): DTAVSQTPKYLVTQMGNDKSIKCEQNLGHDTMYWYKQDSKKFLKIMFSYNNKELIINETVPNRFSPKSPDKAHLNLHINSLELGDSAVYFCASSPRGLAESNTGELFFGEGSRLTVL.